The sequence of this T cell receptor beta chain was determined in a study of glioma-infiltrating T cells after dendritic cell vaccination (dated by TCRdb to the mid-2010s). A note on the overall study: The cohort included about 15 glioblastoma patients drawn from Phase I and II dendritic cell vaccination trials, of whom 9 were newly diagnosed and 6 had recurrent disease. Between about 2003 and 2012, patients were given autologous tumor lysate-pulsed dendritic cell vaccination. The vaccine was prepared from monocyte-derived dendritic cells that were cultured for roughly 7 days with IL-4 and GM-CSF and then pulsed overnight with autologous tumor lysate. Each patient got three intradermal injections of the dendritic cell vaccine, spaced at biweekly intervals, in the arm below the axilla. In glioblastoma patients vaccinated with dendritic cells, deep sequencing of TCR beta CDR3 regions served to measure tumor-infiltrating lymphocyte content and to compare repertoires between tumor and blood. Survival after dendritic cell vaccination was correlated with TCR sequencing metrics such as TIL content and the overlap between tumor and blood repertoires.

Germline trimming amounts to 1 base on V and 5 bases on J, with 2 as the count of junction bases outside the gene matches. From the cysteine through the phenylalanine, the CDR3 covers 15 amino acids. Only CDR3 DNA remains: 45 bases, in frame from the first base. From a lookup of the germline V gene (reference sequence), CDR1 and CDR2 are LNHDA and SQIVND. Overall study outcomes, separate from this receptor: No direct relationship between TCR clonality and survival was found, suggesting that a diverse polyclonal response may matter. The three-group TCR overlap response model was described as speculative and requiring prospective validation. The cohort was small and heterogeneous, and full blood and tumor sets were available for few patients, with initial-recurrent tumor pairs available for even fewer patients. Longer time to progression and overall survival after dendritic cell vaccination were predicted by higher estimated pretreatment TIL content.

Using the immunoSEQ assay, TCRB CDR3 regions were amplified from 2 to 2.5 micrograms of genomic DNA, or from all available DNA when less than that was on hand. The multiplex PCR relied on 60 forward primers for TCR V beta segments and 13 reverse primers for J beta segments. Synthetic control templates were spiked into each sample at limiting dilution to estimate reads per starting template. The Illumina HiSeq System generated sequencing reads of 87 bp. The study's own analysis went as follows. PCR and sequencing errors were removed by a nearest neighbor algorithm that merged closely related sequences. TCR overlap was defined as the percentage of unique tumor TCR beta sequences that were also found in the peripheral blood of the same patient. This immuneACCESS table, as held by TCRdb, lists in-frame sequences with V and J called but not all clones. Of the missing ones, under half trace to an unresolved V gene in checked studies; the others have no known cause. V and J calls and clone size come straight from that table; D and trimming were deduced from the DNA. The sample table lists some 100,000 clones, about four fifths of them with a count of one. The ten largest clones take up about 6.5% of the sample.

In regard to this clone: Its antigen has not been determined. Base-call qualities are not available, and no considerably larger clone is one nucleotide away.

Selection of patients required sufficient residual fresh-frozen tumor tissue and over two years of available survival data. None of the glioblastoma patients carried an isocitrate dehydrogenase mutation, although molecular status otherwise varied. PBMC collection took place before vaccination, two weeks after the third vaccination, and at tumor progression if progression occurred. The Qiagen DNeasy Blood extraction Kit was used to extract genomic DNA. The sample consisted of blood, taken before dendritic cell vaccination. The receptor chain draws on TRBV19 and TRBJ1-5; TRBD1 fits 10 bases in the junction. This TCR came from a human donor with glioblastoma. The CDR3 has the sequence CASSIGQGAYQPQHF. The nucleotides read TGTGCCAGTAGTATAGGACAGGGGGCATATCAGCCCCAGCATTTT.